This TCR beta chain was obtained from a study of T cell responses to AZD1222 COVID-19 vaccine. The study, taken as a whole, reports: Only a handful of AZD1222 recipients were seropositive at baseline.

The data were produced by immunoSEQ multiplex PCR, yet TCRdb's version contains in-frame clones alone and is incomplete. The table lists about 130,000 clones, around 92% of them singletons. To note about this clone: No antigen is known for it.

V was pared by 6 bases and J by 1 base, with 21 bases between. The CDR3 consists of 17 residues. Germline V gene data show CDR1 as MDHEN and CDR2 as SYDVKM. Sequencing used peripheral blood, obtained on day 0 of AZD1222 vaccination. The receptor was derived from an adult in good health. V is TRBV28 and J is TRBJ1-1; a possible D gene is TRBD1 (6 bases). The CDR3 nucleotides read TGTGCCAGCAGCCAAAATCAGGGGCCGGTGGGGAACACTGAAGCTTTCTTT. It encodes CASSQNQGPVGNTEAFF.